The 31 T cell receptor beta chains below were found in one sample sequenced in a study of T cell responses to AZD1222 COVID-19 vaccine. Libraries were prepared by immunoSEQ multiplex PCR; TCRdb keeps only in-frame clonotypes and omits some of them. The sample shows some 100,000 clones, 80% to 90% of them seen only once. Material: peripheral blood, obtained 28 days after the second AZD1222 dose. The origin of the receptors is an adult who received the AZD1222 COVID-19 vaccine.

This rearrangement joins TRBV27 to TRBJ2-2; 8 nucleotides agree with TRBD1. The germline V gene encodes CDR1 MNHEY and CDR2 SMNVEV (reference sequence). The CDR3 is made up of 15 amino acids. V trimming: 5 bases; J trimming: 6 bases; junction bases outside the gene matches: 8. The CDR3 region is CASSVYRGAAGELFF. The CDR3 coding sequence is TGTGCCAGCAGTGTGTACAGGGGGGCGGCCGGGGAGCTGTTTTTT.

The CDR3 DNA is TGTGCCAGCAGCCTAGGATCGAACACTGAAGCTTTCTTT. This sequence encodes CASSLGSNTEAFF. The chain links TRBV7-3 to TRBJ1-1; D is ambiguous. V lost 5 bases and J lost 1, with 8 bases in between. The CDR3 has 13 amino acids. Germline V gene data show CDR1 as SGHTA and CDR2 as FQGTGA.

This chain connects TRBV27 to TRBJ2-5, with D unresolved. With 4 bases removed from V and 1 base from J, the gap between germline ends came to 16 bases. Germline CDR1 reads MNHEY; CDR2 reads SMNVEV (reference sequence). This CDR3 is 16 amino acids long. In nucleotides, the CDR3 is TGTGCCAGCAGTTCCGCCCTTGGACGAGGCCAAGAGACCCAGTACTTC. This codes for CASSSALGRGQETQYF.

The CDR3 protein is CASSITGRANQPQHF. The CDR3 DNA reads TGTGCCAGTAGTATAACAGGGAGGGCCAATCAGCCCCAGCATTTT. The chain carries TRBV19 and TRBJ1-5; D may be TRBD1 (6 bases). CDR3 length equals 15 residues. The germline CDR1 and CDR2 sequences are LNHDA and SQIVND (reference sequence). Trimming took 2 bases from V and 3 from J, leaving 11 bases between them.

In its sample, this clone was seen once. The CDR3 bases are TGTGCCAGTAGTATAGAAGTGGGCGGGAGGGCCGGGGAGCTGTTTTTT. It encodes CASSIEVGGRAGELFF. This chain joins TRBV19 and TRBJ2-2, with TRBD2 matching 9 bases. The V gene's germline CDR1 is LNHDA and CDR2 SQIVND (reference sequence). The CDR3 is 16 amino acids. With V trimmed by 0 bases and J by 6 bases, 5 bases remained unmatched.

The chain employs TRBV12-3 or TRBV12-4 and TRBJ1-4; tentative D call: TRBD1 (6 bases). The V and J ends lost 3 bases and 6 bases respectively, with 8 bases between them. The CDR3 sequence is 13 residues long. The CDR3 DNA is TGTGCCAGCAGTTTCGAGGGGGATGAAAAACTGTTTTTT. Translating gives CASSFEGDEKLFF.

The CDR3 sequence is CASSWAAGHPQHF. The CDR3 DNA reads as TGTGCCAGCAGTTGGGCTGCAGGCCATCCCCAGCATTTT. The V and J genes are TRBV12-3 or TRBV12-4 and TRBJ1-5; D remains unclear. The V gene lost 4 bases and the J gene lost 10 bases, with 14 bases spanning the gap. The length of the CDR3 is 13 residues.

With respect to this clone: Compared with germline, one end of the junction differs, possibly owing to a read error. CDR3 sequence: CASSTGTIDF. The CDR3 DNA sequence: TGTGCCAGCAGTACCGGGACGATTGACTTC. This chain links TRBV5-8 with TRBJ2-5; TRBD1 or TRBD2 may be the D gene (5 bases each). CDR1 and CDR2 (germline): SGHTS, YDEGEE. This CDR3 is built from 10 residues.

This clone appeared a single time. As DNA, the CDR3 is TGTGCCAGCAGCCCCCAGACAGGGGGCATATCCTACAATGAGCAGTTCTTC. It translates to CASSPQTGGISYNEQFF. The J gene is TRBJ2-1, the V gene TRBV7-9, with TRBD1 matching over 10 bases. Germline V lookup: CDR1 SEHNR, CDR2 FQNEAQ (reference sequence). The V segment lost 5 bases and the J segment 1 base; nucleotides outside the gene matches: 8. The CDR3 sequence is 17 residues long.

This clone was observed a few times. The chain couples TRBV5-6 to TRBJ1-2; D ambiguous. Germline V gene lookup returns CDR1 SGHDT and CDR2 YYEEEE. V was cut by 4 bases and J by 4 bases, with 11 bases left in between. This CDR3 is 13 amino acids long. DNA of the CDR3: TGTGCCAGCAGCCCAAGAGAGACCTATGGCTACACCTTC. The encoded protein is CASSPRETYGYTF. The entire variable domain, with the rest obtained from reference TRBV5-6 and TRBJ1-2, is as follows: DAGVTQSPTHLIKTRGQQVTLRCSPKSGHDTVSWYQQALGQGPQFIFQYYEEEERQRGNFPDRFSGHQFPNYSSELNVNALLLGDSALYLCASSPRETYGYTFGSGTRLTVV.

This chain links TRBV5-1 with TRBJ2-1, with 8 positions matching TRBD2. Germline assignment: CDR1 SGHRS and CDR2 YFSETQ. V was pared by 2 bases and J by 0 bases, with 4 bases of the junction left unmatched. The CDR3 contains 16 residues. The CDR3 reads CASSLGSGSSYNEQFF. DNA for the CDR3: TGCGCCAGCAGCTTAGGCAGCGGGAGCTCCTACAATGAGCAGTTCTTC. Combining the CDR3 with reference TRBV5-1 and TRBJ2-1 gives the whole variable domain KAGVTQTPRYLIKTRGQQVTLSCSPISGHRSVSWYQQTPGQGLQFLFEYFSETQRNKGNFPGRFSGRQFSNSRSEMNVSTLELGDSALYLCASSLGSGSSYNEQFFGPGTRLTVL.

This chain links TRBV2 with TRBJ1-2, with a weak D call TRBD1 (6 bases). Germline CDR1 SNHLY, CDR2 FYNNEI. The length of the CDR3 is 14 residues. Deletions cut 5 bases from V and 10 bases from J, with 20 bases between. CDR3: CASSSQGSAGDYTF. As DNA, the CDR3 is TGTGCCAGCAGTTCACAGGGATCCGCGGGGGACTACACCTTC.

The V call is TRBV10-3, the J call TRBJ2-2; no definite D call. The V gene's germline CDR1 is ENHRY and CDR2 SYGVKD. The CDR3 has 12 residues. Between the trimmed V and J ends, which lost 1 base and 7 bases, there was a span of 4 bases. The CDR3 DNA follows: TGTGCCATCAGTGAGTACGTCGGGGAGCTGTTTTTT. Its translation: CAISEYVGELFF.

J is TRBJ2-4 and V is TRBV13; 9 nucleotides match TRBD1. V shed 3 bases and J 2 bases; nucleotides not matched to a gene: 2. The CDR3 consists of 15 residues. Germline V gene lookup returns CDR1 PRHDT and CDR2 FYEKMQ (reference sequence). The CDR3 reads CASSFDRGSKNIQYF. CDR3 nucleotide sequence: TGTGCCAGCAGCTTCGACAGGGGGTCCAAAAACATTCAGTACTTC.

This chain links TRBV7-6 with TRBJ2-3; 11 bases are shared with TRBD2. Germline loops: CDR1 SGHVS, CDR2 FNYEAQ. The CDR3 totals 16 residues. V gave up 2 bases and J gave up 2 bases; unmatched junction bases: 3. The DNA of the CDR3 is TGTGCCAGCAGCTTAAGACTAGCGGGGATCACAGATACGCAGTATTTT. Translated: CASSLRLAGITDTQYF.

This chain links TRBV24-1 with TRBJ2-5; tentatively, D is TRBD2 (6 bases). V was pared by 2 bases and J by 5 bases, with 14 bases between. Germline-derived CDR1 and CDR2 are KGHDR and SFDVKD. The CDR3 contains 15 residues. The CDR3 nucleotides read TGTGCCACCAGTGATTCCCCGGGACTGGGGGAGACCCAGTACTTC. Amino acid sequence: CATSDSPGLGETQYF.

This clone was recorded a few times. The gene calls are TRBV27 and TRBJ1-1; D remains ambiguous. Per germline, CDR1 MNHEY and CDR2 SMNVEV (reference sequence). With 3 bases removed from V and 6 bases from J, the gap between germline ends came to 11 bases. The CDR3 extends over 13 amino acids. CDR3 sequence (DNA): TGTGCCAGCAGTTTCGGACCGAGGGCTGAAGCTTTCTTT. Translated, it gives CASSFGPRAEAFF.

This sequence joins TRBV2 and TRBJ2-7; D unresolved. CDR1 and CDR2 from the germline V gene are SNHLY and FYNNEI. V was cut by 3 bases and J by 2 bases, with 14 bases left in between. The CDR3 totals 15 residues. CDR3 DNA: TGTGCCAGCAGTGATCCAGTCGAGCCCACCTACGAGCAGTACTTC. Its protein product is CASSDPVEPTYEQYF.

The chain employs TRBV6-4 and TRBJ2-1; TRBD2 is a possible D gene (6 bases). Trimming removed 4 bases at V and 4 bases at J, with 11 bases between. CDR3 size: 14 residues. Germline lookup yields CDR1 MRHNA and CDR2 SNTAGT. Here the CDR3 reads CASSVSGFYNEQFF. CDR3 bases: TGTGCCAGCAGTGTCAGCGGGTTTTACAATGAGCAGTTCTTC.

The J gene is TRBJ2-7, the V gene TRBV19; 7 bases match TRBD1. The CDR3 extends over 14 amino acids. Germline assignment: CDR1 LNHDA and CDR2 SQIVND (reference sequence). J gave up 2 bases and V 5 bases, and 6 bases lay outside the gene matches. This CDR3 is CASSSPDRAYEQYF. In DNA, the CDR3 is TGTGCCAGTAGTTCTCCCGACAGGGCCTACGAGCAGTACTTC. Full variable domain (outside the CDR3, taken from reference TRBV19 and TRBJ2-7): DGGITQSPKYLFRKEGQNVTLSCEQNLNHDAMYWYRQDPGQGLRLIYYSQIVNDFQKGDIAEGYSVSREKKESFPLTVTSAQKNPTAFYLCASSSPDRAYEQYFGPGTRLTVT.

The rearrangement links TRBV12-5 to TRBJ2-7; D is perhaps TRBD2 (6 bases). V was trimmed by 0 bases and J by 4 bases, leaving 16 bases between them. The CDR3 consists of 16 residues. Germline CDR1 reads LGHNT; CDR2 reads FRNRAP. The chain's CDR3 is CASGLVIGGDFYEQYF. The CDR3 bases are TGTGCTAGTGGTTTGGTAATCGGGGGAGATTTTTACGAGCAGTACTTC.

This chain uses TRBV4-1 with TRBJ2-7; 8 bases agree with TRBD2. V lost 2 bases, J lost 0 bases, and 6 bases stayed unmatched. The CDR3 is 16 amino acids. The germline V gene encodes CDR1 MGHRA and CDR2 YSYEKL. This CDR3 reads CASSQSGGSSSYEQYF. CDR3 DNA sequence: TGCGCCAGCAGCCAATCGGGGGGGTCTAGCTCCTACGAGCAGTACTTC.

CDR3 amino acids: CASSVRIGDNEQFF. DNA of the CDR3: TGTGCCAGCAGCGTACGGATCGGGGATAATGAGCAGTTCTTC. The rearrangement links TRBV9 to TRBJ2-1, with D possibly matching TRBD2 (5 bases). V was cut by 1 base and J by 7 bases, with 12 bases left in between. The germline CDR1 and CDR2 sequences are SGDLS and YYNGEE. The CDR3 extends over 14 amino acids.

The rearrangement uses TRBV27 and TRBJ2-1; D is unresolved. The CDR3 sequence is 13 residues long. Germline V CDR1 and CDR2: MNHEY, SMNVEV (reference sequence). The V end was cut by 7 bases, the J end by 9 bases, with 16 bases between. CDR3 in amino acids: CASNRGPESEQFF. The CDR3 DNA reads as TGTGCCAGCAATCGTGGACCAGAAAGTGAGCAGTTCTTC.

J is TRBJ2-2 and V is TRBV7-9; 12 bases are a match to TRBD2. Germline V gene sequence: CDR1 SEHNR, CDR2 FQNEAQ (reference sequence). The CDR3 has 16 residues. The junction had 3 bases not matched to a gene; V was cut back by 5 bases and J by 2 bases. In DNA form, the CDR3 reads TGTGCCAGCAGCACGACTAGCGGGAGAAACACCGGGGAGCTGTTTTTT. Its protein is CASSTTSGRNTGELFF.

The chain couples TRBV4-1 to TRBJ2-7; 7 bases are shared with TRBD2. Trimming removed 0 bases from V and 2 bases from J; junction bases left unmatched: 4. Germline V gene data show CDR1 as MGHRA and CDR2 as YSYEKL. The CDR3 runs to 15 residues. The CDR3 coding sequence is TGCGCCAGCAGCCAAGACCCAGCGGGAACCTACGAGCAGTACTTC. It codes for CASSQDPAGTYEQYF.

This clone was seen a handful of times. V and J are TRBV19 and TRBJ1-4; 7 bases are a match to TRBD1. CDR3 length: 16 residues. CDR1 LNHDA and CDR2 SQIVND come from the germline V gene (reference sequence). J was trimmed by 5 bases and V by 5 bases; bases with no gene match: 11. For the CDR3, the DNA is TGTGCCAGTAGTGACGGGAGGGACAGCCAGAATGAAAAACTGTTTTTT. The encoded protein is CASSDGRDSQNEKLFF.

V usage is TRBV5-1 and J usage is TRBJ2-5; D possibly corresponds to TRBD1 (6 bases). The CDR3 is 16 amino acids. CDR1 SGHRS and CDR2 YFSETQ come from the germline V gene. Trimming took off 5 bases at V and 2 bases at J, with 19 bases between the two ends. The CDR3 DNA reads TGCGCCAGCAGGCTTACCGGGACACCGTCTCAAGAGACCCAGTACTTC. This translates into CASRLTGTPSQETQYF.

The J gene is TRBJ2-7, the V gene TRBV11-3; no clear D gene. Per germline, CDR1 SGHNT and CDR2 YENEEA. The V and J ends lost 4 bases and 3 bases respectively, with 16 bases between them. The CDR3 totals 15 residues. This CDR3 is CASSSSNRALYEQYF. CDR3 in DNA: TGTGCCAGCAGCTCGTCAAACCGGGCCCTCTACGAGCAGTACTTC.

V usage is TRBV2 and J usage is TRBJ1-1; 8 positions match TRBD1. The CDR3 has 14 residues. V was pared by 7 bases and J by 2 bases, with 6 bases of the junction left unmatched. Looked up from germline, CDR1 is SNHLY and CDR2 is FYNNEI. CDR3 nucleotides: TGTGCCAGCACAGAACAGGGGGAAAACACTGAAGCTTTCTTT. Translation: CASTEQGENTEAFF.

The chain's CDR3 is CASSYGGLGAYEQYF. The CDR3 DNA sequence: TGTGCCAGCAGTTACGGAGGGCTAGGGGCCTACGAGCAGTACTTC. The chain recombines TRBV6-5 with TRBJ2-7; D may be TRBD2 (6 bases). Germline CDR1 MNHEY, CDR2 SVGAGI. This CDR3 region has 15 residues. Trimming took 2 bases from V and 2 from J, leaving 13 bases between them.